This T cell receptor beta chain derives from a study of blood T cell repertoires in COVID-19. Study-level information: Samples came from the United States, Italy and Spain, spanning acute and convalescent COVID-19. Nucleic acid was either cDNA or gDNA, and it came from T cells, B-cell-depleted T cells, or PBMCs.

CDR3 length: 15 amino acids. V lost 4 bases, J lost 0 bases, and 7 bases lay in between. From germline, CDR1 is LNHDA and CDR2 SQIVND (reference sequence). In the study's own analysis: Reference gene primer amplification yielded estimated nucleated cell counts. The table came from immunoSEQ multiplex PCR; TCRdb's copy has only in-frame clones and leaves some out. V, J and clone size are those of that table, while D and trimming were read from the DNA. The sample has around 200,000 clones; around 90% are singletons. Sample: peripheral blood. This clonotype was obtained from a man aged 45-65 years with acute or convalescent COVID-19. The chain recombines TRBV19 with TRBJ2-6; D possibly corresponds to TRBD1 (6 bases). The CDR3 nucleotides are TGTGCCAGTAGTAAGGACAGCTCTGGGGCCAACGTCCTGACTTTC. It is translated as CASSKDSSGANVLTF.